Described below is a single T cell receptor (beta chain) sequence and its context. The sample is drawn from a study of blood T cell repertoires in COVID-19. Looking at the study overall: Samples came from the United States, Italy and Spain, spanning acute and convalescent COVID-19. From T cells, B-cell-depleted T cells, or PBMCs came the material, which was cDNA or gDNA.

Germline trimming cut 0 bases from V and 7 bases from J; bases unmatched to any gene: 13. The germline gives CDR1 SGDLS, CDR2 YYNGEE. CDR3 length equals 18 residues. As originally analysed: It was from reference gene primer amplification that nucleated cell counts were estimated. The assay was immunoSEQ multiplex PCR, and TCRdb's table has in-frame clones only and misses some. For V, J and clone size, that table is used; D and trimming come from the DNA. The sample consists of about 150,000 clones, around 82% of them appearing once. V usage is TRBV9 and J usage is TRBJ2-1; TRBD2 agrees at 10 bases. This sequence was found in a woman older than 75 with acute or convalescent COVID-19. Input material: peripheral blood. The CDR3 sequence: CASSVAASGRYSQNEQFF. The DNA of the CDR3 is TGTGCCAGCAGCGTAGCAGCTAGCGGGAGATATTCGCAGAATGAGCAGTTCTTC.